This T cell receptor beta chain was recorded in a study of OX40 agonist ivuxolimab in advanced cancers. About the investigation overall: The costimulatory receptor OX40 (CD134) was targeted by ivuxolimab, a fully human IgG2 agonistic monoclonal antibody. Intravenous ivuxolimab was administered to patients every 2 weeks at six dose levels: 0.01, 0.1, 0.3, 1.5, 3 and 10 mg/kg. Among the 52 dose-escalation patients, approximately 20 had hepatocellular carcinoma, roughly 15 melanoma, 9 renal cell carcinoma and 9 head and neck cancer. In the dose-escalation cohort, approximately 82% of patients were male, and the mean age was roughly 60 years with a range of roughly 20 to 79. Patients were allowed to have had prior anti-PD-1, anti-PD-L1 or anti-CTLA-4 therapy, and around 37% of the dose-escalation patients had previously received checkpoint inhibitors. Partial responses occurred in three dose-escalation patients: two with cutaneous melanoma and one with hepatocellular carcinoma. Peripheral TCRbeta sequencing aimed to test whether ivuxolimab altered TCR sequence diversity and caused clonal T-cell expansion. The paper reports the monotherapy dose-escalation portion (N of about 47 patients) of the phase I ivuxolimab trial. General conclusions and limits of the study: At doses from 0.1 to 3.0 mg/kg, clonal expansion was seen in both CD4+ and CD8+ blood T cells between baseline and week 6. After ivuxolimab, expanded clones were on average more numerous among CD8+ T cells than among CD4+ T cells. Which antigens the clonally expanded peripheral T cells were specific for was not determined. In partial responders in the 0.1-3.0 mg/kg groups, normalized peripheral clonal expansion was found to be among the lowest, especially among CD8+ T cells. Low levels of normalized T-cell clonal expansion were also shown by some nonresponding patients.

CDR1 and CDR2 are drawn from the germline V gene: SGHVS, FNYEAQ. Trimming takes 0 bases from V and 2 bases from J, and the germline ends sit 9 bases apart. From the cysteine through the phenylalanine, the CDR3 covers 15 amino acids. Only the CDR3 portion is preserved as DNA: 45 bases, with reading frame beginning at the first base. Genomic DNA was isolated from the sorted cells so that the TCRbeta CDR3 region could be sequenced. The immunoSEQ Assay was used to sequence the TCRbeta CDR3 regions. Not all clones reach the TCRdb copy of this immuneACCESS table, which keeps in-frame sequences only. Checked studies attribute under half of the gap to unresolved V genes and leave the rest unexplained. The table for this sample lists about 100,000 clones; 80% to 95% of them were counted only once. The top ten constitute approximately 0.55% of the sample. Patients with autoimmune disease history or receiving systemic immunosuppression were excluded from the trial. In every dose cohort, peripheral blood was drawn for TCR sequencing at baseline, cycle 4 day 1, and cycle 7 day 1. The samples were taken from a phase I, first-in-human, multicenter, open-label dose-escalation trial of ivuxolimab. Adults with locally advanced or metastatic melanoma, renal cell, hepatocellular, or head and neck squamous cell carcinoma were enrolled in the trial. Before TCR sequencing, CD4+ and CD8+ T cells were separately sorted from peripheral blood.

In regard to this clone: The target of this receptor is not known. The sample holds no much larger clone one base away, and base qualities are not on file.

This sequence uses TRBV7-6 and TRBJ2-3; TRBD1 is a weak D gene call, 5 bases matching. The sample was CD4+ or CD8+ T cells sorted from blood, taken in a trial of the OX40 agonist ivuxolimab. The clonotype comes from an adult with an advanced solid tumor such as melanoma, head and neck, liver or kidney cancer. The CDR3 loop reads CASSLALGATDTQYF. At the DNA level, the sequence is TGTGCCAGCAGCTTAGCGCTAGGGGCCACAGATACGCAGTATTTT. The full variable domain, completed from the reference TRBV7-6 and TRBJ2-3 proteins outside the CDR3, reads GAGVSQSPRYKVTKRGQDVALRCDPISGHVSLYWYRQALGQGPEFLTYFNYEAQQDKSGLPNDRFSAERPEGSISTLTIQRTEQRDSAMYRCASSLALGATDTQYFGPGTRLTVL.